What follows are 28 T cell receptor beta chains derived from one specimen sequenced in a study of shared clonotypes between healthy human individuals. Here immunoSEQ multiplex PCR was the method, and the copy in TCRdb shows in-frame clones only, minus some. This table holds around 1 million clones, about 80% found once. The sequencing input was memory CD4+ T cells sorted from blood. Noted subset: CD45RA-negative fraction. The receptors originated from a young man in good health.

V is TRBV15 and J is TRBJ1-2; the D gene is possibly TRBD1 (5 bases). Deletions cut 0 bases from V and 6 bases from J, with 14 bases between. This CDR3 contains 15 residues. Germline lookup yields CDR1 LNHNV and CDR2 YYDKDF (reference sequence). This chain's CDR3 is CATSRDAREINGYTF. Written as DNA, the CDR3 is TGTGCCACCAGCAGAGATGCCAGGGAAATAAATGGCTACACCTTC.

The V and J genes are TRBV20-1 and TRBJ1-2; D is undetermined. The length of the CDR3 is 11 residues. The germline V and J ends were trimmed by 1 base and 8 bases, with 8 bases remaining between them. Germline V gives CDR1 DFQATT, CDR2 SNEGSKA (reference sequence). Written as DNA, the CDR3 is TGCAGTGCTAGAGCCAGGATGGGCTACACCTTC. It yields the protein CSARARMGYTF.

The rearrangement uses TRBV18 and TRBJ1-2; no firm D call. This CDR3 has 12 residues. V lost 3 bases, J lost 8 bases, and 10 bases lay in between. Germline V gene lookup returns CDR1 KGHSH and CDR2 LQKENI. In DNA, the CDR3 is TGTGCCAGCTCACCCCCCGTGGGCGGCTACACCTTC. It specifies CASSPPVGGYTF.

The chain combines TRBV10-1 with TRBJ2-3; the D gene is possibly TRBD2 (5 bases). The V end was cut by 7 bases, the J end by 2 bases, with 10 bases between. CDR3 size: 13 residues. The germline V gene has CDR1 WNHNN and CDR2 SYGVQD (reference sequence). This CDR3 reads CASKDSVTDTQYF. In nucleotides, the CDR3 is TGCGCCAGCAAAGATAGCGTCACAGATACGCAGTATTTT.

The sample holds one count of this clone. V gene TRBV5-1 combines with J gene TRBJ2-7; D might be TRBD1 (7 bases). This CDR3 spans 14 amino acids. The germline CDR1 and CDR2 sequences are SGHRS and YFSETQ. Trimming removed 4 bases from V and 7 bases from J, with 18 bases in between. CDR3 loop: CASSAGGGGNEQYF. The DNA of the CDR3 is TGCGCCAGCAGCGCCGGAGGGGGCGGAAATGAGCAGTACTTC.

The chain links TRBV10-3 to TRBJ2-7; D might be TRBD2 (7 bases). The CDR3 is made up of 14 amino acids. The germline gives CDR1 ENHRY, CDR2 SYGVKD. Trimming cost V 5 bases and J 3 bases, with 14 bases left between them. CDR3 DNA: TGTGCCATCAGTCCCGGCGGGGGCCTCTACGAGCAGTACTTC. Its protein product is CAISPGGGLYEQYF.

This rearrangement joins TRBV5-6 to TRBJ2-7; D unclear. V dropped 1 base and J dropped 6 bases, with 8 bases sitting between them. This CDR3 comprises 12 residues. Germline CDR1 is SGHDT and CDR2 is YYEEEE. The CDR3 nucleotides read TGTGCCAGCAGCTTGATCGCCGGCGAGCAGTACTTC. Its translation: CASSLIAGEQYF.

The genes are TRBV28 and TRBJ1-6; D remains ambiguous. V was clipped by 5 bases and J by 0 bases, with 11 bases between them. The germline V gene encodes CDR1 MDHEN and CDR2 SYDVKM. The CDR3 consists of 16 residues. CDR3 loop: CASSRRRSSYNSPLHF. CDR3 coding DNA: TGTGCCAGCAGTCGTAGACGGAGCTCCTATAATTCACCCCTCCACTTT.

This clone has just one count. The DNA for the CDR3 is TGTGCCAGCAGCACGGAGATAATGTACGAGCAGTACTTC. This gives the protein CASSTEIMYEQYF. This chain links TRBV6-6 with TRBJ2-7; no clear D gene. The length of the CDR3 is 13 residues. V was shortened by 6 bases and J by 4 bases, with 13 bases between the two germline ends. Germline CDR1 and CDR2: MNHNY and SVGAGI (reference sequence).

The count of this clone is one. This sequence joins TRBV6-5 and TRBJ1-2; no definite D call. Trimming removed 2 bases from V and 4 bases from J, with 17 bases in between. Germline-derived CDR1 and CDR2 are MNHEY and SVGAGI. The CDR3 is 16 residues long. CDR3 loop: CASSYRKTDGSYGYTF. The DNA of the CDR3 is TGTGCCAGCAGTTACCGAAAGACCGACGGTTCCTATGGCTACACCTTC.

In its sample, this clone was seen a few times. The chain uses TRBV5-4 and TRBJ2-7, with D uncertain. In germline, CDR1 is SGHNT, CDR2 YYREEE (reference sequence). This CDR3 contains 12 residues. V lost 0 bases, J lost 7 bases, and 8 bases lay in between. The CDR3, as DNA: TGTGCCAGCAGCTTGGGTCAGCAAGAGCAGTACTTC. Translation: CASSLGQQEQYF.

This chain uses TRBV27 with TRBJ2-1; possibly TRBD1 for D (6 bases). Per germline, CDR1 MNHEY and CDR2 SMNVEV (reference sequence). V shed 3 bases and J shed 3 bases, with 12 bases lying between them. This CDR3 has 15 amino acids. The CDR3 DNA is TGTGCCAGCAGTTTGAGGGGGTCAATCTACAATGAGCAGTTCTTC. Its protein is CASSLRGSIYNEQFF.

V and J are TRBV5-6 and TRBJ1-6; the D is unclear. V lost 4 bases to trimming and J lost 9 bases, with 17 bases between them. Germline loops: CDR1 SGHDT, CDR2 YYEEEE. This CDR3 has 15 amino acids. The CDR3 spells CASSGDSGSLSPLHF. DNA of the CDR3: TGTGCCAGCAGCGGTGACTCCGGTTCCCTTTCACCCCTCCACTTT. Complete variable domain (other parts from reference TRBV5-6 and TRBJ1-6): DAGVTQSPTHLIKTRGQQVTLRCSPKSGHDTVSWYQQALGQGPQFIFQYYEEEERQRGNFPDRFSGHQFPNYSSELNVNALLLGDSALYLCASSGDSGSLSPLHFGNGTRLTVT.

This sequence joins TRBV4-2 and TRBJ2-7; D gene unclear. From germline, CDR1 is LGHNA and CDR2 YNFKEQ. The CDR3 has 17 residues. V was cut by 1 base and J by 4 bases, with 20 bases left in between. CDR3 protein: CASSQVDLGQETYEQYF. CDR3 bases: TGTGCCAGCAGCCAAGTTGACCTAGGCCAGGAGACGTACGAGCAGTACTTC.

This clone was counted a few times. The chain is built from TRBV30 and TRBJ1-4, with D possibly TRBD1 on 6 matching bases. The CDR3 runs to 13 residues. The germline CDR1 and CDR2 sequences are GTSNPN and SVGIG (reference sequence). V was cut by 4 bases and J by 8 bases, with 14 bases left in between. CDR3: CAWNRDLSEKLFF. For the CDR3, the DNA is TGTGCCTGGAACAGGGATTTGAGCGAAAAACTGTTTTTT.

This clone came up a few times. The CDR3 reads CASSVFQGATEAFF. DNA of the CDR3: TGTGCCAGCAGTGTATTCCAGGGGGCGACTGAAGCTTTCTTT. V gene TRBV2 combines with J gene TRBJ1-1; the match to TRBD1 covers 8 bases. The ends lost 4 bases at V and 5 bases at J; junction bases unmatched: 6. This CDR3 region has 14 residues. Germline V lookup: CDR1 SNHLY, CDR2 FYNNEI.

The rearrangement joins TRBV5-6 to TRBJ1-5, with unresolved D. The CDR3 spans 15 residues. V lost 2 bases, J lost 0 bases, and 9 bases lay in between. Germline V gene data show CDR1 as SGHDT and CDR2 as YYEEEE. The CDR3 protein is CASSFWPYSNQPQHF. The CDR3 region has the DNA TGTGCCAGCAGCTTCTGGCCTTATAGCAATCAGCCCCAGCATTTT.

This sequence joins TRBV7-9 and TRBJ2-3; D gene unclear. The germline gives CDR1 SEHNR, CDR2 FQNEAQ (reference sequence). The V end lost 5 bases, the J end lost 3 bases, and 24 bases lay between the germline ends. The CDR3 runs to 18 residues. This CDR3 reads CASSPSLRVTGRTDTQYF. DNA of the CDR3: TGTGCCAGCAGCCCCAGTCTGAGAGTCACGGGTAGGACAGATACGCAGTATTTT. Using reference TRBV7-9 and TRBJ2-3 for the parts outside the CDR3, the full variable domain is DTGVSQNPRHKITKRGQNVTFRCDPISEHNRLYWYRQTLGQGPEFLTYFQNEAQLEKSRLLSDRFSAERPKGSFSTLEIQRTEQGDSAMYLCASSPSLRVTGRTDTQYFGPGTRLTVL.

The CDR3 is CAWDEKGGIHEQYF. Here the CDR3 DNA reads TGTGCCTGGGACGAGAAAGGGGGGATACACGAGCAGTACTTC. V gene TRBV30 combines with J gene TRBJ2-5; D possibly uses TRBD1 or TRBD2 (6 bases each). The DNA matches TRBJ2-7 better at its end, which makes the J call doubtful. The V gene's germline CDR1 is GTSNPN and CDR2 SVGIG (reference sequence). This CDR3 spans 14 amino acids.

The chain uses TRBV5-1 and TRBJ2-2, with D maybe TRBD2 (5 bases). CDR1 and CDR2 from the germline V gene are SGHRS and YFSETQ. The length of the CDR3 is 16 residues. Trimming cost V 0 bases and J 8 bases, with 17 bases left between them. CDR3 in amino acids: CASSLAGVARYGELFF. Here the CDR3 DNA reads TGCGCCAGCAGCTTGGCCGGGGTAGCCCGATATGGGGAGCTGTTTTTT.

The rearrangement links TRBV5-1 to TRBJ2-7; 11 bases agree with TRBD1. The CDR3 has 18 residues. CDR1 and CDR2 (germline): SGHRS, YFSETQ. V shed 1 base, J shed 1 base, and the junction held 10 bases outside the gene matches. CDR3 protein: CASSLRAMGQGESYEQYF. The DNA for the CDR3 is TGCGCCAGCAGCTTGCGAGCCATGGGACAGGGGGAATCCTACGAGCAGTACTTC.

This clone was counted between two and nine times. This chain joins TRBV6-1 and TRBJ2-5; 9 bases line up with TRBD1. The CDR3 is 14 amino acids. Germline CDR1 reads MNHNS; CDR2 reads SASEGT. Trimming at V came to 6 bases and at J to 7 bases, leaving 9 bases not matched to a gene. The CDR3 nucleotides are TGTGCCAGCAGGGTCGGACAGGGGTTTCCGACCCAGTACTTC. It yields the protein CASRVGQGFPTQYF.

This chain uses TRBV4-1 with TRBJ2-7, with 7 bases identical to TRBD2. The CDR3 is made up of 16 amino acids. With 0 bases clipped from V and 3 bases from J, the junction kept 8 bases outside the gene matches. The germline V gene has CDR1 MGHRA and CDR2 YSYEKL. CDR3 sequence reads: CASSQEGGLAVYEQYF. In nucleotides, the CDR3 is TGCGCCAGCAGCCAAGAAGGCGGGCTAGCGGTCTACGAGCAGTACTTC.

The V call is TRBV2, the J call TRBJ1-5; 7 nucleotides line up with TRBD1. This CDR3 region has 16 residues. V dropped 6 bases and J dropped 0; count of bases not matched to a gene: 8. The germline gives CDR1 SNHLY, CDR2 FYNNEI. The CDR3 DNA reads TGTGCCAGCAGATTCGGGACAGCGAATAGCAATCAGCCCCAGCATTTT. It codes for CASRFGTANSNQPQHF.

The gene calls are TRBV19 and TRBJ2-5, with 9 bases lining up with TRBD2. The V segment lost 4 bases and the J segment 5 bases; nucleotides outside the gene matches: 5. Per germline, CDR1 LNHDA and CDR2 SQIVND (reference sequence). The CDR3 has 14 amino acids. The CDR3 DNA sequence: TGTGCCAGTAGTACTAGCGGGGCCCCGGAGACCCAGTACTTC. This gives the protein CASSTSGAPETQYF.

This chain joins TRBV7-2 and TRBJ2-7, with a weak D call TRBD1 (5 bases). CDR1 SGHTA and CDR2 FQGNSA come from the germline V gene. Trimming left V 5 bases short and J 6 bases short, with 11 bases between. The CDR3 consists of 12 residues. CDR3 coding DNA: TGTGCCAGCAGCACGGACACTCTCGAGCAGTACTTC. Translating it yields CASSTDTLEQYF.

With regard to this clone: A much larger clone lies a single base off, so this may be a read error. The chain uses TRBV5-1 and TRBJ1-1; D unresolved. V lost 1 base and J lost 3, with 7 bases in between. The CDR3 consists of 13 residues. CDR1 is SGHRS and CDR2 is YFSETQ in the germline V gene. The CDR3 region is CASSLREHTEAFF. The CDR3 DNA follows: TGCGCCAGCAGCTTGCGGGAGCACACTGAAGCTTTCTTT.

This chain joins TRBV18 and TRBJ1-6; D remains ambiguous. Germline V gene data show CDR1 as KGHSH and CDR2 as LQKENI. This CDR3 contains 14 residues. V lost 2 bases to trimming and J lost 3 bases, with 5 bases between them. CDR3 in amino acids: CASSPGYYNSPLHF. In nucleotides, the CDR3 is TGTGCCAGCTCACCAGGTTACTATAATTCACCCCTCCACTTT.